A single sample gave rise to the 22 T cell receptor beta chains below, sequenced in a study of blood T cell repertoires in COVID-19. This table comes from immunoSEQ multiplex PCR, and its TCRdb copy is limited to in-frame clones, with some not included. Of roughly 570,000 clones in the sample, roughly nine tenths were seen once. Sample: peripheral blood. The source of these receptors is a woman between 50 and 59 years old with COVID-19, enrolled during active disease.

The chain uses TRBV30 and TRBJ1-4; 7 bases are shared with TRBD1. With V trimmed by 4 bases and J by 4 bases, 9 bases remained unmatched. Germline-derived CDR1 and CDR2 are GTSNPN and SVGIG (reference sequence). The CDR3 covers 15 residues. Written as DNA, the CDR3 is TGTGCCTGGATCTCGCCGAGGGACAGTAATGAAAAACTGTTTTTT. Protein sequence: CAWISPRDSNEKLFF.

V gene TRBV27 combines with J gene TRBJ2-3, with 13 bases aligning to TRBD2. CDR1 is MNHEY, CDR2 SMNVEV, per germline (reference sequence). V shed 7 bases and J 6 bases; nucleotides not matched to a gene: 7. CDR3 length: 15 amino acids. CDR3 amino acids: CASKFTTSGRDTQYF. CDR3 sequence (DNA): TGTGCCAGCAAGTTTACGACTAGCGGGAGGGATACGCAGTATTTT.

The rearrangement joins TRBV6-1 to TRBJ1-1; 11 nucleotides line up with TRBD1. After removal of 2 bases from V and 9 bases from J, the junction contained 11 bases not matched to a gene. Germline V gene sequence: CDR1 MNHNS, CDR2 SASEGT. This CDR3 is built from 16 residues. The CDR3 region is CASSETSGTGGRQAFF. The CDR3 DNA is TGTGCCAGCAGTGAAACCTCCGGGACAGGGGGAAGACAAGCTTTCTTT.

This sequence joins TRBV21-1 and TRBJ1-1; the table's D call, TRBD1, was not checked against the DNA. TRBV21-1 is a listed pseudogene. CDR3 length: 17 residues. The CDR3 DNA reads TGTGCCAGCAGCAAAGGGGATGGAGGACAGCAGAACACTGAAGCTTTCTTT. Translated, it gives CASSKGDGGQQNTEAFF.

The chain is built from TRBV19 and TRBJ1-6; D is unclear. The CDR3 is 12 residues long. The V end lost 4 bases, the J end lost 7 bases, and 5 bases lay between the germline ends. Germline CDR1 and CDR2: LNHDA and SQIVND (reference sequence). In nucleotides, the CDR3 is TGTGCCAGTAGTAGTATCAATTCACCCCTCCACTTT. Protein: CASSSINSPLHF.

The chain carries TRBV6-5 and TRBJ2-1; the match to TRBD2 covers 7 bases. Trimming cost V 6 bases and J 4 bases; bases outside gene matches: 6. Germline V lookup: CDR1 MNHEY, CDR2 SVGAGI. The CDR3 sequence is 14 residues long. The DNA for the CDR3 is TGTGCCAGCAGGTCTAGCGGCTTATACAATGAGCAGTTCTTC. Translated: CASRSSGLYNEQFF.

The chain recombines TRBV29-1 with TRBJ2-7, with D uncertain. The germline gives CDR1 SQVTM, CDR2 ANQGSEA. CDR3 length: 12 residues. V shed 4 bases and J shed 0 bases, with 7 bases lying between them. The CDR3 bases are TGCAGCGTTGTTAGGAGCTCCTACGAGCAGTACTTC. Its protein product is CSVVRSSYEQYF.

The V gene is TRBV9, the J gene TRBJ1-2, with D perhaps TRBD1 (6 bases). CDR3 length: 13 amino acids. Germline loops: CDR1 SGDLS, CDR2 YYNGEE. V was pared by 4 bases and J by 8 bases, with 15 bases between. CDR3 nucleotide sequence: TGTGCCAGCAGCTCCCCGGGGGGCGGAGGCTACACCTTC. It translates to CASSSPGGGGYTF.

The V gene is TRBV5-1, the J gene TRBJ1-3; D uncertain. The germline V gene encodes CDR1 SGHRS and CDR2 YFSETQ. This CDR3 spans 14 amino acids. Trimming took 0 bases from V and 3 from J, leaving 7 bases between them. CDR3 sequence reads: CASSLGGIGNTIYF. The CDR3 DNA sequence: TGCGCCAGCAGCTTGGGAGGGATTGGAAACACCATATATTTT.

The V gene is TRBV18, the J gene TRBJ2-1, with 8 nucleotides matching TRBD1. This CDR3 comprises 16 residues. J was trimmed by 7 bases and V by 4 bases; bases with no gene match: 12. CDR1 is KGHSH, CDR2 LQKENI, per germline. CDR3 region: CASSRGASGGPNEQFF. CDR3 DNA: TGTGCCAGCTCACGGGGGGCGTCAGGGGGCCCGAATGAGCAGTTCTTC.

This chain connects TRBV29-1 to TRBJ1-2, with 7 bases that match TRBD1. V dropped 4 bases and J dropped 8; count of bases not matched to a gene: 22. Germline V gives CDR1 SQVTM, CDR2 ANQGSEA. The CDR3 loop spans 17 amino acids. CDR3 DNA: TGCAGCGTTGGCCCCACCAGACAGGGAGATCTTATGTACGGCTACACCTTC. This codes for CSVGPTRQGDLMYGYTF. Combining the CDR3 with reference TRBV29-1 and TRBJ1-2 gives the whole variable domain SAVISQKPSRDICQRGTSLTIQCQVDSQVTMMFWYRQQPGQSLTLIATANQGSEATYESGFVIDKFPISRPNLTFSTLTVSNMSPEDSSIYLCSVGPTRQGDLMYGYTFGSGTRLTVV.

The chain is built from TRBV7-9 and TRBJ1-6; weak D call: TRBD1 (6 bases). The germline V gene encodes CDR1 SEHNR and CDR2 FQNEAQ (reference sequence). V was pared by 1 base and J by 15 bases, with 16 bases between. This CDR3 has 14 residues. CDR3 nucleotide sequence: TGTGCCAGCAGCTTAGGGGGGCTAGGGGGTCTCCTCCACTTT. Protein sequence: CASSLGGLGGLLHF. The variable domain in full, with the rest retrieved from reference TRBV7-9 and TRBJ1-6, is DTGVSQNPRHKITKRGQNVTFRCDPISEHNRLYWYRQTLGQGPEFLTYFQNEAQLEKSRLLSDRFSAERPKGSFSTLEIQRTEQGDSAMYLCASSLGGLGGLLHFGNGTRLTVT.

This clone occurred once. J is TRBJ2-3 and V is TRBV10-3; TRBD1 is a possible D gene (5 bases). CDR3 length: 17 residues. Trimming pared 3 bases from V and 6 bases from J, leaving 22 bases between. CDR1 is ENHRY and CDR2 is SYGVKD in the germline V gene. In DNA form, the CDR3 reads TGTGCCATCAGTGAACTCGGCCGGCAGGGTGAGGACGATACGCAGTATTTT. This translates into CAISELGRQGEDDTQYF.

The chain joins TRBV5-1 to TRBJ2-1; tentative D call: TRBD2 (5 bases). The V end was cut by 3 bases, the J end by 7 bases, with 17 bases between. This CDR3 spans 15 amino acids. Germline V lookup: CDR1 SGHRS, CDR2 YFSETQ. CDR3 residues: CASSSYGLQRNEQFF. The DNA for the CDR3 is TGCGCCAGCAGCTCCTACGGACTTCAGCGTAATGAGCAGTTCTTC.

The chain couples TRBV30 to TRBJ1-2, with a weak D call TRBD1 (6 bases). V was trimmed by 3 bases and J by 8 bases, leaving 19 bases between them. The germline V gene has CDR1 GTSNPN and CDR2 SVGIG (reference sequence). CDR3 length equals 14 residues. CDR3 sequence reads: CAWSRTDRSMGYTF. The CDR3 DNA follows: TGTGCCTGGAGCCGTACGGACAGATCTATGGGCTACACCTTC.

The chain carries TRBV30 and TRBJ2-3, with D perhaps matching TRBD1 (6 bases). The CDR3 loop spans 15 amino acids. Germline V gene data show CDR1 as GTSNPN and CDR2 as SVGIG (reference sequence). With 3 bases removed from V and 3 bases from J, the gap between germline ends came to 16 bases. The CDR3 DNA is TGTGCCTGGAGGAACTCCAGGGGTGGGACAGATACGCAGTATTTT. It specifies CAWRNSRGGTDTQYF.

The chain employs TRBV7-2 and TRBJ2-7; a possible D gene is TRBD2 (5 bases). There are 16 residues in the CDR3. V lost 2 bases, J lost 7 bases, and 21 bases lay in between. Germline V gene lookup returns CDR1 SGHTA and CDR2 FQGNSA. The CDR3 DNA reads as TGTGCCAGCAGCTTAATATCGGGGTCGCAGGAGTGGGAGCAGTACTTC. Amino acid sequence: CASSLISGSQEWEQYF.

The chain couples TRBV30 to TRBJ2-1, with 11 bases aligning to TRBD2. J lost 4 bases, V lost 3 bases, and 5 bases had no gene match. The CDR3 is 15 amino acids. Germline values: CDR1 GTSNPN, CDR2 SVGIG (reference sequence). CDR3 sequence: CAWSPGLAVYNEQFF. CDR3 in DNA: TGTGCCTGGAGCCCGGGACTAGCGGTATACAATGAGCAGTTCTTC.

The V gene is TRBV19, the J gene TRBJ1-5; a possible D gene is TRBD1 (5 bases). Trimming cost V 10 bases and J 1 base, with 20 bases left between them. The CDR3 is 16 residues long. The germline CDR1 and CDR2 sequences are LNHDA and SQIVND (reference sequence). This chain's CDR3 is CATKGTAGISNQPQHF. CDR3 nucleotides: TGTGCCACTAAAGGTACGGCAGGGATAAGCAATCAGCCCCAGCATTTT.

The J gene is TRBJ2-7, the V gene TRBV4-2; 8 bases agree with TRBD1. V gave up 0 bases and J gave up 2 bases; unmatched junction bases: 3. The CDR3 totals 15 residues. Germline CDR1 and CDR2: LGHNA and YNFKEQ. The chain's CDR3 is CASSQDRGLTYEQYF. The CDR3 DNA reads TGTGCCAGCAGCCAAGACAGGGGGCTCACCTACGAGCAGTACTTC.

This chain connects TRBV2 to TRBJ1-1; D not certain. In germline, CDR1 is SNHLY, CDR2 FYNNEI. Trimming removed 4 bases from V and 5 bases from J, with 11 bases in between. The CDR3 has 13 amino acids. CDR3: CASSVDGRTEAFF. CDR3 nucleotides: TGTGCCAGCAGTGTCGATGGGCGTACTGAAGCTTTCTTT.

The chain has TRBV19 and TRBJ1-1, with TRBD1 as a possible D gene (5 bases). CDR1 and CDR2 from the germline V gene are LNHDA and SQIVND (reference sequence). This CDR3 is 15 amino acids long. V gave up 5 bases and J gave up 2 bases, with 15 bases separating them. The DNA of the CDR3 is TGTGCCAGTAGTCCTCGCCCAACAGGAAACACTGAAGCTTTCTTT. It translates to CASSPRPTGNTEAFF.